Presented here are 14 T cell receptor delta chains from one specimen sequenced in a study of γδ T cells in repeated Plasmodium falciparum infection. Bulk repertoires came from Vgamma9/Vdelta2+ or Vdelta2-negative gammadelta T cells flow-sorted from PBMC. With CATT, TCRdb re-called clones from the multiplex PCR reads. The sample consists of 75,000 to 95,000 delta-chain clones, 0.9% to 1% of them appearing once. The sample consisted of gamma-delta T cells from blood. Receptors were obtained from a pool of human donors (malaria-infected and uninfected, not separated).

About this clone: One base separates it from a far larger clone, so it is likely a read error. V usage is TRDV2 and J usage is TRDJ3; TRDD3 matches at 11 bases. Germline matching of the DNA provided the J gene here, since TCRdb leaves it blank. Germline assignment: CDR1 GEAIGNYY and CDR2 EKD. The CDR3 spans 29 residues. The ends lost 2 bases at V and 2 bases at J; junction bases unmatched: 37. The CDR3: CACDKQGRHHQLVAGGYSFTPWDTRQMFF. CDR3 DNA: TGTGCCTGTGACAAGCAAGGTCGGCATCACCAGCTCGTGGCTGGGGGATACTCCTTTACGCCCTGGGACACCCGACAGATGTTTTTC.

A few counts support this clone. This DNA translates differently at residue 3 from the TCRdb protein, which is that of a much larger clone; a read error is likely, and the protein shown is the DNA's own translation. The chain carries TRDV2 and TRDJ2; 7 bases match TRDD3. No J gene is reported in TCRdb; it was inferred here by comparing the DNA with germline. This CDR3 is 15 amino acids long. The V gene's germline CDR1 is GEAIGNYY and CDR2 EKD. The CDR3 is CARDTLGDLTAQLFF. The DNA of the CDR3 is TGTGCCCGTGACACTTTGGGGGATTTGACAGCACAACTCTTCTTT.

In this sample, this clone turned up many times. Translating this DNA gives a protein that differs at residue 11 from the TCRdb one, which belongs to a much larger clone; a read error is likely, and the protein shown is this translation. The chain recombines TRDV2 with TRDJ1, with TRDD3 matching 10 bases. TCRdb supplies no J gene; here it was assigned by aligning the nucleotide sequence to germline. The trim removed 1 base at V and 4 bases at J, leaving 8 bases unmatched. The CDR3 length is 16 residues. The germline V gene has CDR1 GEAIGNYY and CDR2 EKD. As DNA, the CDR3 is TGTGCCTGTGACACAAGTCGGGGGATACGAAACGATAAACTCATCTTT. As protein: CACDTSRGIRNDKLIF.

This clone has just a few counts. This probably arose from a read error, given a far larger clone one base away. The same CDR3 is also encoded by other DNA sequences in this sample. TRDV2 is the V gene, and the J gene was not called; the tabulated D call, TRDD3, remains unverified against the DNA. The CDR3 consists of 20 residues. Germline CDR1 is GEAIGNYY and CDR2 is EKD. The CDR3 DNA is TGTGCCTGTGACGCGACTGGGGGATCAGCTCGCTCCTGGGACACCCGACAGATGTTCTTC. It encodes CACDATGGSARSWDTRQMFF.

This clone came up many times. Translating this DNA gives a protein that differs at residue 14 from the TCRdb one, which belongs to a much larger clone; a read error is likely, and the protein shown is this translation. This chain connects TRDV1 to TRDJ1; TRDD3 matches at 9 bases. Because TCRdb records no J gene, it was assigned here through a match of the DNA to germline. Looked up from germline, CDR1 is TSWWSYY and CDR2 is QGS. Unmatched junction bases numbered 21, after V lost 0 bases and J lost 4 bases. The CDR3 is 21 amino acids. The chain's CDR3 is CALGELVTIKTGGHLSDKLIF. The CDR3, as DNA: TGTGCTCTTGGGGAACTAGTGACGATAAAGACTGGGGGACACTTAAGCGATAAACTCATCTTT.

Notes on this clone: A far larger clone is a single base away, which makes a read error likely. Other DNA sequences from this sample encode an identical CDR3 as well. The J gene is TRDJ1, the V gene TRDV1, with 7 positions matching TRDD3. Germline V gene lookup returns CDR1 TSWWSYY and CDR2 QGS. CDR3 size: 13 residues. CDR3 sequence (DNA): TGCGCTCTTGGGGAACTTCCGGGGATAAAACTCATCTTT. Translating gives CALGELPGIKLIF.

This clone came up many times. Since a far larger clone is one base different, this is likely a read error. This CDR3 is also generated by other DNA sequences in the sample. The rearrangement joins TRDV2 to TRDJ1; 9 positions match TRDD3. CDR1 GEAIGNYY and CDR2 EKD come from the germline V gene. There are 17 residues in the CDR3. Written as DNA, the CDR3 is TGTGCCTGTGACACTCTGAGTACTGGGGGAGAAACCGATAAGCTCATCTTT. This translates into CACDTLSTGGETDKLIF.

Turning to this clone: A far larger clone differs by one base, so this is likely a read error. This same CDR3 is encoded by further DNA sequences in the sample. This rearrangement joins TRDV1 to TRDJ2; 9 nucleotides match TRDD3. In the absence of a J gene in TCRdb, the DNA was matched to germline to assign it here. After removal of 0 bases from V and 0 bases from J, the junction contained 29 bases not matched to a gene. The germline V gene encodes CDR1 TSWWSYY and CDR2 QGS. CDR3 length equals 26 residues. The CDR3 DNA reads TGTGCTCTTGGGGAACTAGCGCTCCCTATGAAGCTGGGGGATTCTCCTTCCTTAGCTTTGACAGCACAACTCTTCTTT. Translated, it gives CALGELALPMKLGDSPSLALTAQLFF.

About this clone itself: TCRdb assigns this DNA the protein of a much larger clone, which departs from its translation at residue 7; this likely reflects a read error, and the protein shown comes from translating the DNA. The chain recombines TRDV2 with TRDJ1, with 9 bases aligning to TRDD3. The J gene, left out of TCRdb, was set here by checking the DNA against germline. With V trimmed by 1 base and J by 0 bases, 11 bases remained unmatched. The CDR3 consists of 18 residues. Germline V gene data show CDR1 as GEAIGNYY and CDR2 as EKD. The CDR3 DNA sequence: TGTGCCTGTGACACTATCATACGTACTGGGGGAGACACCGATAAACTCATCTTT. Translation: CACDTIIRTGGDTDKLIF.

This clone was picked up a small number of times. The protein TCRdb gives is from a much larger clone and does not agree with this DNA's translation at residue 15, likely a read error; the protein shown here comes from the DNA. The chain uses TRDV1 and TRDJ1; D may correspond to TRDD1 or TRDD3 (5 bases each). TCRdb records no J gene; here it was assigned by comparing the DNA to germline. The CDR3 totals 19 residues. Looked up from germline, CDR1 is TSWWSYY and CDR2 is QGS. The V and J ends lost 5 bases and 7 bases respectively, with 32 bases between them. The CDR3 DNA follows: TGTGCTCTTGGGTCCCATTGTCCGAATAGATACCTCGCGGACGGTAAACTCATCTTT. The encoded protein is CALGSHCPNRYLADGKLIF.

A remark on this clone: The protein that TCRdb holds for this DNA derives from a much larger clone and differs from the translated DNA at residue 7, which likely indicates a read error; the protein shown here is translated from the DNA. The chain recombines TRDV1 with TRDJ1; 8 bases match TRDD3. TCRdb records no J gene; here it was assigned by comparing the DNA to germline. CDR3 length: 19 amino acids. Trimming cost V 0 bases and J 2 bases; bases outside gene matches: 14. From germline, CDR1 is TSWWSYY and CDR2 QGS. The CDR3 protein is CALGELAAPRGIGTDKLIF. The CDR3 DNA reads as TGTGCTCTTGGGGAACTAGCCGCCCCTCGGGGGATAGGGACCGATAAACTCATCTTT.

Ten or more counts support this clone. This likely stems from a read error, as it lies one base from a far larger clone. Within the sample, other DNA sequences also encode this same CDR3. The rearrangement uses TRDV1 and TRDJ2; D not certain. Germline CDR1 and CDR2: TSWWSYY and QGS. The V gene lost 4 bases and the J gene lost 5 bases, with 17 bases spanning the gap. The length of the CDR3 is 16 residues. CDR3 DNA sequence: TGTGCTCTTGGGGTCCGTGGGCCGTGGATTACAGCACAACTCTTCTTT. This translates into CALGVRGPWITAQLFF.

This clone was seen many times. TCRdb attributes to this sequence the protein of a much larger clone, which differs from the DNA translation at residue 3; a read error is likely, and the protein displayed is translated from the DNA. This chain uses TRDV2 with TRDJ3, with a possible D match to TRDD2 (5 bases). As TCRdb names no J gene, one was assigned here on the basis of a DNA match to germline. Germline values: CDR1 GEAIGNYY, CDR2 EKD. This CDR3 is built from 17 residues. CDR3 region: CARDTLLGPWDTRQMFF. The CDR3 DNA follows: TGTGCCCGTGACACCCTACTAGGGCCCTGGGACACCCGACAGATGTTTTTC.

This clone was observed a handful of times. A read error likely explains why the TCRdb protein, taken from a much larger clone, differs from this DNA's translation at residue 18; the protein shown is translated from the DNA. The rearrangement uses TRDV1 and TRDJ1, with 7 positions matching TRDD3. Assignment of the J gene here rests on matching the DNA to germline, because TCRdb gives none. This CDR3 spans 22 amino acids. CDR1 and CDR2 (germline): TSWWSYY, QGS. CDR3 DNA: TGTGCTCTCTTTCTACGCTCCCTTACTGGGGCCCGAATCCTCGTTCACACCTATAAACTCATCTTT. Amino acids: CALFLRSLTGARILVHTYKLIF.